This is a list of T cell receptor beta chains from one sample in a study of T cell repertoires in cytomegalovirus infection. TCRdb independently ran MiXCR on the reads; one entry per CDR3 protein. The sample lists over 150,000 distinct CDR3 sequences; roughly a fifth were seen once. Sequencing input: PBMCs. Every receptor here comes from a human donor in good health (CMV status not recorded). Some clones in this sample may be carry-over from other donors' samples. Both conserved end residues are part of each CDR3. The D gene is left open where the match is weak. The size field is filled for only some rows; it gives once, few, many or a size class.

j_call v_call d_call clone_size cdr3_aa cdr3_nt
TRBJ1-5 TRBV13 - - CASSYYGRGPQHF TGTGCCAGCAGTTATTACGGGCGGGGGCCCCAGCATTTT
TRBJ2-1 TRBV20-1 - - CSARVVDEQFF TGCAGTGCTAGAGTAGTCGATGAGCAGTTCTTC
TRBJ1-2 TRBV7-3 - few CASSLAGEDGYTF TGTGCCAGCAGCTTAGCAGGGGAGGATGGCTACACCTTC
TRBJ2-3 TRBV7-2 TRBD2 many CASSPTGIAGVIDTQYF TGTGCCAGCAGCCCGACGGGGATTGCGGGAGTCATAGATACGCAGTATTTT
TRBJ2-2 TRBV13 TRBD2 few CASSLRRLAGGSAGELFF TGTGCCAGCAGCTTGAGACGACTAGCGGGAGGATCTGCCGGGGAGCTGTTTTTT
TRBJ2-1 TRBV7-2 - many CASSIINEQFF TGTGCCAGCAGCATCATCAATGAGCAGTTCTTC
TRBJ1-2 TRBV14 - - CASSQDLSWVYGYTF TGTGCCAGCAGCCAAGATCTGAGTTGGGTCTATGGCTACACCTTC
TRBJ2-7 TRBV9 - - CASSPRRDSLTYEQYF TGTGCCAGCAGCCCCCGGCGGGACAGCCTAACCTACGAGCAGTACTTC
TRBJ2-5 TRBV9 TRBD2 - CASSDGLAGQETQYF TGTGCCAGCAGCGATGGACTAGCGGGACAAGAGACCCAGTACTTC
TRBJ2-7 TRBV7-4 TRBD1 - CASSAGTGGEYEQYF TGTGCTAGCAGCGCCGGGACAGGGGGCGAATACGAGCAGTACTTC
TRBJ1-6 TRBV6-1 - many CAGKGDSPLHF TGTGCCGGCAAGGGGGATTCACCCCTCCACTTT
TRBJ1-2 TRBV11-2 - many CASTSFETVDHGYTF TGTGCCAGCACCTCGTTCGAGACAGTCGACCATGGCTACACCTTC
TRBJ1-1 TRBV12-3/TRBV12-4 - many CASRSSAEAFF TGTGCCAGCAGGTCCTCAGCTGAAGCTTTCTTT
TRBJ1-1 TRBV27 - - CASSRRTMNTEAFF TGTGCCAGCAGCCGGCGGACGATGAACACTGAAGCTTTCTTT
TRBJ2-3 TRBV6-1 TRBD1 few CASSRDRGPVWYF TGTGCCAGCAGCCGCGACAGGGGCCCCGTATGGTATTTT
TRBJ1-4 TRBV30 - few CAWSPDSRGEKLFF TGTGCCTGGAGTCCCGACTCCCGGGGTGAAAAACTGTTTTTT
TRBJ1-1 TRBV6-1 - few CASQGTAEAFF TGTGCCAGCCAAGGGACGGCTGAAGCTTTCTTT
TRBJ2-3 TRBV5-1 TRBD2 many CASSWSGGRMGDTQYF TGCGCCAGCAGCTGGAGCGGGGGGCGGATGGGAGATACGCAGTATTTT
TRBJ2-5 TRBV7-2 TRBD2 many CASSLSGLARQETQYF TGTGCCAGCAGCTTATCCGGACTAGCGCGGCAAGAGACCCAGTACTTC
TRBJ2-1 TRBV20-1 - - CSARARRDNVLPEQFF TGCAGTGCTAGAGCCCGTCGGGACAACGTACTGCCTGAGCAGTTCTTC
TRBJ2-7 TRBV5-1 TRBD2 - CASSLVAGGDLEQYF TGCGCCAGCAGCTTGGTGGCGGGGGGTGATCTCGAGCAGTACTTC
TRBJ2-3 TRBV7-2 TRBD1 many CASSGTGGLGDTQYF TGTGCCAGCAGCGGGACAGGGGGCCTTGGAGATACGCAGTATTTT
TRBJ1-1 TRBV7-9 - - CASSSHGGRTEAFF TGTGCCAGCAGCTCCCACGGGGGGCGGACTGAAGCTTTCTTT
TRBJ1-5 TRBV20-1 - few CSARDGGGVHQGNQPQHF TGCAGTGCTAGAGATGGAGGGGGGGTCCACCAGGGAAATCAGCCCCAGCATTTT
TRBJ1-3 TRBV29-1 TRBD1 few CSARTGANSGNTIYF TGCAGCGCAAGGACAGGCGCTAACTCTGGAAACACCATATATTTT
TRBJ2-1 TRBV7-8 TRBD2 - CASSLGMGLAGVRNEQFF TGTGCCAGCAGCTTAGGGATGGGACTAGCGGGAGTACGCAATGAGCAGTTCTTC
TRBJ1-6 TRBV20-1 - many CSARDLYASGDSPLHF TGCAGTGCTAGAGATCTCTACGCCTCGGGGGATTCACCCCTCCACTTT
TRBJ1-2 TRBV4-1 - few CASSQGPVNGYTF TGCGCCAGCAGCCAGGGACCTGTCAATGGCTACACCTTC
TRBJ1-5 TRBV11-2 - few CASSLGGPVEPQHF TGTGCCAGCAGCTTAGGGGGTCCGGTCGAGCCCCAGCATTTT
TRBJ2-1 TRBV4-1 - - CASSESTSSVEQFF TGCGCCAGCAGCGAATCGACTTCCTCAGTTGAGCAGTTCTTC
TRBJ1-1 TRBV14 - few CASSQVALQTGRLNTEAFF TGTGCCAGCAGCCAAGTCGCCCTCCAAACAGGGAGGCTGAACACTGAAGCTTTCTTT
TRBJ1-5 TRBV28 - many CASIGRTRPNQPQHF TGTGCCAGCATTGGGCGGACAAGACCTAATCAGCCCCAGCATTTT
TRBJ2-3 TRBV12-3/TRBV12-4 - - CASSPRLSDGSDTQYF TGTGCCAGCAGTCCCCGCCTTTCAGACGGGTCAGATACGCAGTATTTT
TRBJ1-5 TRBV7-9 - - CASSLGHLNQPQHF TGTGCCAGCAGCCTGGGACACCTCAACCAGCCCCAGCATTTT
TRBJ1-5 TRBV19 TRBD1 - CASRTTGGRGNQPQHF TGTGCCAGTAGGACGACAGGGGGTCGGGGCAATCAGCCCCAGCATTTT
TRBJ1-1 TRBV7-8 - many CASSLGQGLGAFF TGTGCCAGCAGCTTAGGTCAGGGGCTGGGCGCTTTCTTT
TRBJ1-2 TRBV7-2 - many CASSLQGGGYTF TGTGCCAGCAGCTTACAGGGAGGAGGCTACACCTTC
TRBJ2-5 TRBV27 - once CASSFDSRRETQYF TGTGCCAGCAGTTTTGACAGTCGACGAGAGACCCAGTACTTC
TRBJ1-1 TRBV12-3/TRBV12-4 TRBD1 - CASSSPGQGAGPEAFF TGTGCCAGCAGTTCTCCGGGACAGGGGGCCGGGCCTGAAGCTTTCTTT
TRBJ1-1 TRBV6-5 - - CASRRIKNTEAFF TGTGCCAGCAGGAGGATTAAGAACACTGAAGCTTTCTTT
TRBJ1-1 TRBV6-2/TRBV6-3 - - CASSEREISEAFF TGTGCCAGCAGTGAAAGGGAGATCAGCGAAGCTTTCTTT
TRBJ2-1 TRBV7-3 - - CASSRRGGESSYNEQFF TGTGCCAGCAGCAGAAGGGGTGGGGAGTCCTCCTACAATGAGCAGTTCTTC
TRBJ2-7 TRBV7-8 - many CASSLVTNPTYEQYF TGTGCCAGCAGCTTAGTTACTAATCCCACCTACGAGCAGTACTTC
TRBJ2-2 TRBV20-1 - many CSARSTGNTGELFF TGCAGTGCTAGATCGACAGGGAACACCGGGGAGCTGTTTTTT
TRBJ2-2 TRBV7-9 TRBD2 many CASSLGLAGITGELFF TGTGCCAGCAGCCTAGGCCTAGCGGGAATCACCGGGGAGCTGTTTTTT
TRBJ2-5 TRBV12-3/TRBV12-4 - - CASSPSFGGQETQYF TGTGCCAGCAGCCCATCTTTTGGGGGCCAAGAGACCCAGTACTTC